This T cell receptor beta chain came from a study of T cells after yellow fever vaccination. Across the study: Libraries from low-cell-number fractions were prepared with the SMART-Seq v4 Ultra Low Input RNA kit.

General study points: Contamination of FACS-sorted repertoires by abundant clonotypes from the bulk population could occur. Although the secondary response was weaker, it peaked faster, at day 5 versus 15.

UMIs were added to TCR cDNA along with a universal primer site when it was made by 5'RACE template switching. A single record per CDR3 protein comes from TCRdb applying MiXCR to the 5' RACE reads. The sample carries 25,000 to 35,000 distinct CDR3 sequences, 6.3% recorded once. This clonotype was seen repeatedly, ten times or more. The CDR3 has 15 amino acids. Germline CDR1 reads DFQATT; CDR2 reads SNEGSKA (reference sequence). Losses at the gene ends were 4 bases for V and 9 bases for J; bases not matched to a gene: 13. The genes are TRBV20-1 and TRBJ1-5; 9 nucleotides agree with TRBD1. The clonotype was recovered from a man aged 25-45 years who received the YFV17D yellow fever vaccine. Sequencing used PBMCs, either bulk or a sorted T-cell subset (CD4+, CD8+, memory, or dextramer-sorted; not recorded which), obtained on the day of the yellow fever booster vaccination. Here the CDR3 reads CSATTLGQGSSPQHF. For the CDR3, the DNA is TGCAGTGCTACCACCTTGGGACAGGGTAGTTCGCCCCAGCATTTT.